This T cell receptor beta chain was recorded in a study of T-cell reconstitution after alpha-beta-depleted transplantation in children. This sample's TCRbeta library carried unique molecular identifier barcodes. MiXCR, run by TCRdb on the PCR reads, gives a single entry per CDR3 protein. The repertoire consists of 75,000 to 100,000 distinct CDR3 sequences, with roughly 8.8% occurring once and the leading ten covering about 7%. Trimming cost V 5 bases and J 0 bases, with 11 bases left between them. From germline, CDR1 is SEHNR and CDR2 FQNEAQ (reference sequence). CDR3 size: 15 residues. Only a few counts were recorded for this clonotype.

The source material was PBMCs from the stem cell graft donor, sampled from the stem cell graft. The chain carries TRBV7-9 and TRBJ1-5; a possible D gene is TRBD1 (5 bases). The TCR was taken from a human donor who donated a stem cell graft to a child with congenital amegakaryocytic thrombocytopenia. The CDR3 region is CASSRDGGSNQPQHF. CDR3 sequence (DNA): TGTGCCAGCAGCCGGGACGGGGGTAGCAATCAGCCCCAGCATTTT.